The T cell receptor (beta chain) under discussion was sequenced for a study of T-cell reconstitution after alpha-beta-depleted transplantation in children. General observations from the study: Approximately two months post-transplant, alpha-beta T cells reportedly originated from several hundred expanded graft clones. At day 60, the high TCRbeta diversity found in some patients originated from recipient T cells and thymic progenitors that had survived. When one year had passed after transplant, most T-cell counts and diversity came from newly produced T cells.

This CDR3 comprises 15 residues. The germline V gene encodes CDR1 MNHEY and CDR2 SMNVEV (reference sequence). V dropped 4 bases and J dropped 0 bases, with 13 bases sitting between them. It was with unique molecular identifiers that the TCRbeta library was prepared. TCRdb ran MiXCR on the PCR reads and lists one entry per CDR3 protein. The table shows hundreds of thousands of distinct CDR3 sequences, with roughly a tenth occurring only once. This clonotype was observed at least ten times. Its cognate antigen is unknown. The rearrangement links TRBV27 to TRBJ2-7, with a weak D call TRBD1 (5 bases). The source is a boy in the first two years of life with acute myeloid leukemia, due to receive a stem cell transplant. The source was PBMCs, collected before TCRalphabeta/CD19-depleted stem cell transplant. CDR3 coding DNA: TGTGCCAGCAGTTCCTTGACAGCGACCTCCTACGAGCAGTACTTC. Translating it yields CASSSLTATSYEQYF.